A selection of T cell receptor beta chains follows, all from one sample in a study of CD8 T cells in ankylosing spondylitis. TCRdb redid the calling of the 5' RACE reads with MiXCR, one entry per CDR3 protein. The sample holds nearly 350,000 distinct CDR3 sequences, approximately 14% seen once. The sequenced material came from blood, either unsorted or a sorted T cell fraction (not recorded which). The receptors shown here come from a male donor with ankylosing spondylitis or in good health (not recorded which). The CDR3 runs from the conserved cysteine through the conserved F or W. The D gene is left open where the match is weak. Clone size is shown for a subset of rows, as once, few, many or a class of expanded clone.

j_gene: TRBJ1-1
abundance: .
d_gene: TRBD1
len: 14
v_gene: TRBV6-2/TRBV6-3
CDR3aa: CASKEDRGNTEAFF
CDR3nt: TGTGCCAGCAAGGAAGACAGGGGAAACACTGAAGCTTTCTTT

j_gene: TRBJ1-1
abundance: .
d_gene: .
len: 12
v_gene: TRBV3-1
CDR3aa: CASSLEKGGAFF
CDR3nt: TGTGCCAGCAGCCTTGAGAAGGGAGGGGCTTTCTTT

j_gene: TRBJ2-4
abundance: few
d_gene: .
len: 16
v_gene: TRBV12-3/TRBV12-4
CDR3aa: CASSLEIGGGKNIQYF
CDR3nt: TGTGCCAGCAGTTTAGAGATAGGGGGAGGCAAAAACATTCAGTACTTC

j_gene: TRBJ2-3
abundance: few
d_gene: .
len: 14
v_gene: TRBV5-5
CDR3aa: CASSVVGGTDTQYF
CDR3nt: TGTGCCAGCAGCGTTGTGGGGGGTACAGATACGCAGTATTTT

j_gene: TRBJ1-2
abundance: few
d_gene: .
len: 13
v_gene: TRBV19
CDR3aa: CASSTGQGYGYTF
CDR3nt: TGTGCCAGTAGTACCGGACAAGGCTATGGCTACACCTTC

j_gene: TRBJ1-2
abundance: few
d_gene: .
len: 16
v_gene: TRBV4-1
CDR3aa: CASSQEIGFRPDGYTF
CDR3nt: TGCGCCAGCAGCCAAGAAATAGGCTTCAGGCCTGATGGCTACACCTTC

j_gene: TRBJ2-7
abundance: .
d_gene: .
len: 13
v_gene: TRBV30
CDR3aa: CAWTLGGDYEQYF
CDR3nt: TGTGCCTGGACCCTGGGCGGGGACTACGAGCAGTACTTC

j_gene: TRBJ2-6
abundance: .
d_gene: .
len: 17
v_gene: TRBV12-3/TRBV12-4
CDR3aa: CASSRSSGVMGANVLTF
CDR3nt: TGTGCCAGCAGTCGAAGTTCCGGGGTGATGGGGGCCAACGTCCTGACTTTC

j_gene: TRBJ2-7
abundance: many
d_gene: .
len: 15
v_gene: TRBV10-3
CDR3aa: CAISESGRSSYEQYF
CDR3nt: TGTGCCATCAGTGAGTCCGGTCGAAGTTCCTACGAGCAGTACTTC

j_gene: TRBJ2-5
abundance: few
d_gene: TRBD1
len: 14
v_gene: TRBV10-3
CDR3aa: CAISGGQGMETQYF
CDR3nt: TGTGCCATCAGTGGGGGACAGGGGATGGAGACCCAGTACTTC

j_gene: TRBJ2-1
abundance: many
d_gene: .
len: 15
v_gene: TRBV7-2
CDR3aa: CASSLGGREWDEQFF
CDR3nt: TGTGCCAGCAGCTTAGGTGGCAGGGAGTGGGATGAGCAGTTCTTC

j_gene: TRBJ2-7
abundance: .
d_gene: .
len: 13
v_gene: TRBV6-6
CDR3aa: CASTRDGYYEQYF
CDR3nt: TGTGCCAGCACACGGGACGGCTACTACGAGCAGTACTTC

j_gene: TRBJ2-3
abundance: many
d_gene: .
len: 14
v_gene: TRBV5-1
CDR3aa: CASSFAESTDTQYF
CDR3nt: TGCGCCAGCAGCTTCGCGGAGAGCACAGATACGCAGTATTTT

j_gene: TRBJ2-1
abundance: .
d_gene: .
len: 17
v_gene: TRBV18
CDR3aa: CASSPRNRGLNYNEQFF
CDR3nt: TGTGCCAGCTCACCACGGAATAGGGGACTTAATTACAATGAGCAGTTCTTC

j_gene: TRBJ2-3
abundance: few
d_gene: .
len: 15
v_gene: TRBV6-5
CDR3aa: CASSSPVRGADTQYF
CDR3nt: TGTGCCAGCAGTTCCCCTGTCAGGGGGGCAGATACGCAGTATTTT

j_gene: TRBJ2-2
abundance: few
d_gene: TRBD1
len: 15
v_gene: TRBV6-5
CDR3aa: CASSYRTGGLGELFF
CDR3nt: TGTGCCAGCAGTTACAGGACAGGGGGCCTCGGGGAGCTGTTTTTT

j_gene: TRBJ2-7
abundance: few
d_gene: TRBD1
len: 16
v_gene: TRBV10-2
CDR3aa: CASTLSTGGNGYEQYF
CDR3nt: TGCGCCAGCACCCTAAGCACAGGGGGAAATGGTTACGAGCAGTACTTC

j_gene: TRBJ2-1
abundance: .
d_gene: TRBD2
len: 15
v_gene: TRBV12-3/TRBV12-4
CDR3aa: CASRPSGGPSNEQFF
CDR3nt: TGTGCCAGCAGACCTAGCGGGGGACCCTCCAATGAGCAGTTCTTC

j_gene: TRBJ1-1
abundance: .
d_gene: TRBD1
len: 15
v_gene: TRBV7-9
CDR3aa: CASTRTGTGSLWAFF
CDR3nt: TGTGCCAGCACCAGAACCGGGACAGGGTCGTTATGGGCTTTCTTT

j_gene: TRBJ1-1
abundance: few
d_gene: TRBD1
len: 14
v_gene: TRBV6-2/TRBV6-3
CDR3aa: CASIRTGSYTEAFF
CDR3nt: TGTGCCAGCATCAGGACAGGGAGTTACACTGAAGCTTTCTTT

j_gene: TRBJ1-5
abundance: few
d_gene: .
len: 14
v_gene: TRBV5-1
CDR3aa: CASSLVEGNQPQHF
CDR3nt: TGCGCCAGCAGCTTGGTGGAGGGCAATCAGCCCCAGCATTTT

j_gene: TRBJ2-5
abundance: many
d_gene: .
len: 12
v_gene: TRBV29-1
CDR3aa: CSVVGVGETQYF
CDR3nt: TGCAGCGTAGTGGGAGTGGGGGAGACCCAGTACTTC

j_gene: TRBJ2-3
abundance: .
d_gene: .
len: 14
v_gene: TRBV7-2
CDR3aa: CASSLAQGSDTQYF
CDR3nt: TGTGCCAGCAGCTTAGCTCAGGGGTCAGATACGCAGTATTTT

j_gene: TRBJ1-5
abundance: medium-sized
d_gene: .
len: 14
v_gene: TRBV12-3/TRBV12-4
CDR3aa: CASTLVGSNQPQHF
CDR3nt: TGTGCCAGCACCCTCGTAGGGAGCAATCAGCCCCAGCATTTT

j_gene: TRBJ1-2
abundance: .
d_gene: .
len: 13
v_gene: TRBV5-5
CDR3aa: CASSSPGINRYTF
CDR3nt: TGTGCCAGCAGCTCGCCTGGGATTAATCGCTACACCTTC